This TCR beta chain is drawn from a study of blood T cell repertoires in COVID-19. On the study more broadly: Nucleic acid was either cDNA or gDNA, and it came from T cells, B-cell-depleted T cells, or PBMCs.

Unmatched junction bases numbered 4, after V lost 0 bases and J lost 1 base. Germline-derived CDR1 and CDR2 are SGHDT and YYEEEE. The CDR3 runs 16 residues. In the original analysis: Estimated nucleated cell counts came from reference gene primer amplification. Measured with immunoSEQ multiplex PCR; TCRdb has only the in-frame clones, and not every one. Clone size and V and J calls were adopted from that table, with D and trimming inferred from the DNA. Found here are around 370,000 clones, roughly 89% of them singletons; the top ten hold roughly 3.3%. This TCR was recovered from a woman between 18 and 29 years old who had recovered from COVID-19. Sequenced sample: peripheral blood. The chain uses TRBV5-6 and TRBJ2-1; TRBD2 agrees at 7 bases. This chain's CDR3 is CASSLVARESYNEQFF. The DNA for the CDR3 is TGTGCCAGCAGCTTGGTTGCGCGGGAGTCCTACAATGAGCAGTTCTTC.